The next 32 T cell receptor beta chains were all read from a single sample in a study of cytomegalovirus exposure and HLA in healthy donors. Vbeta (60) and Jbeta (13) primers were used in the PCR. Assay: immunoSEQ multiplex PCR; the TCRdb copy retains only in-frame clones and omits some. The sample includes about 30,000 clones. What was sequenced was PBMCs. The receptors come from a female donor in good health and CMV-seronegative.

The V gene is TRBV4-3, the J gene TRBJ2-3; TRBD1 matches 7 bases. V was pared by 8 bases and J by 2 bases, with 4 bases of the junction left unmatched. The germline CDR1 and CDR2 sequences are LGHNA and YSLEER. The CDR3 runs 13 residues. CDR3 nucleotide sequence: TGCGCCAGCGGGGGACAGTTCACAGATACGCAGTATTTT. This sequence encodes CASGGQFTDTQYF.

The chain couples TRBV6-1 to TRBJ1-3; D is ambiguous. The CDR3 sequence is 15 residues long. The V end was cut by 7 bases, the J end by 2 bases, with 15 bases between. Per germline, CDR1 MNHNS and CDR2 SASEGT. CDR3 nucleotides: TGTGCCAGCACCGCGAGGCCTGATGCTGGAAACACCATATATTTT. This gives the protein CASTARPDAGNTIYF.

The chain links TRBV10-3 to TRBJ2-3; D is unresolved. Germline V gene lookup returns CDR1 ENHRY and CDR2 SYGVKD. V shed 11 bases and J shed 1 base, with 13 bases lying between them. The CDR3 runs 13 residues. The CDR3 loop reads CAASSSGTDTQYF. Written as DNA, the CDR3 is TGTGCCGCTAGTTCTTCCGGCACAGATACGCAGTATTTT.

The chain couples TRBV9 to TRBJ2-5, with TRBD1 as a possible D gene (5 bases). The CDR3 runs to 14 residues. Trimming took off 3 bases at V and 5 bases at J, with 14 bases between the two ends. Germline CDR1 is SGDLS and CDR2 is YYNGEE. CDR3 residues: CASSDQGFGETQYF. The CDR3 region has the DNA TGTGCCAGCAGCGACCAGGGTTTCGGTGAGACCCAGTACTTC.

J is TRBJ2-7 and V is TRBV19; possibly TRBD1 for D (5 bases). V gave up 4 bases and J gave up 3 bases, with 19 bases separating them. This CDR3 has 16 residues. CDR1 and CDR2 from the germline V gene are LNHDA and SQIVND (reference sequence). CDR3 loop: CASSRLGHSGRYEQYF. CDR3 nucleotides: TGTGCCAGTAGTAGATTAGGACATTCGGGTCGCTACGAGCAGTACTTC.

J is TRBJ1-6 and V is TRBV11-3, with D maybe TRBD1 (5 bases). The germline V and J ends were trimmed by 5 bases and 7 bases, with 9 bases remaining between them. The CDR3 spans 13 residues. Germline loops: CDR1 SGHNT, CDR2 YENEEA. The CDR3 loop is CASSPYRNSPLHF. CDR3 in DNA: TGTGCCAGCAGCCCTTACAGGAATTCACCCCTCCACTTT.

The rearrangement joins TRBV4-3 to TRBJ2-7, with 8 bases aligning to TRBD2. CDR3 length equals 15 residues. Trimming at V came to 2 bases and at J to 3 bases, leaving 6 bases not matched to a gene. Germline assignment: CDR1 LGHNA and CDR2 YSLEER. The CDR3 sequence: CASSQQNAGGYEQYF. CDR3 bases: TGCGCCAGCAGCCAACAGAACGCGGGGGGCTACGAGCAGTACTTC.

According to its frequency, this clone is medium-sized. The chain couples TRBV19 to TRBJ1-4; 9 nucleotides agree with TRBD1. V gave up 9 bases and J gave up 0 bases; unmatched junction bases: 8. The CDR3 consists of 16 residues. Germline loops: CDR1 LNHDA, CDR2 SQIVND (reference sequence). CDR3 in amino acids: CASLKQGAATNEKLFF. CDR3 sequence (DNA): TGTGCCAGCCTAAAACAGGGGGCGGCAACTAATGAAAAACTGTTTTTT.

This chain uses TRBV6-6 with TRBJ1-5, with D perhaps matching TRBD1 (5 bases). The V end was cut by 5 bases, the J end by 4 bases, with 12 bases between. CDR3 length: 14 residues. Germline-derived CDR1 and CDR2 are MNHNY and SVGAGI (reference sequence). CDR3 nucleotides: TGTGCCAGCAGTGGGCCAGGGTGGAATCAGCCCCAGCATTTT. Translation: CASSGPGWNQPQHF.

The chain employs TRBV7-6 and TRBJ2-7, with D perhaps TRBD2 (6 bases). The CDR3 runs 13 residues. The V gene lost 0 bases and the J gene lost 6 bases, with 9 bases spanning the gap. Germline CDR1 SGHVS, CDR2 FNYEAQ. For the CDR3, the DNA is TGTGCCAGCAGCTTAGCGAGGAGGGGCGAGCAGTACTTC. It translates to CASSLARRGEQYF.

The V and J genes are TRBV7-7 and TRBJ2-2; D may be TRBD1 (6 bases). The ends were cut back, 1 base at V and 6 bases at J, with 18 bases in the middle. Germline loops: CDR1 SSHAT, CDR2 FNYEAQ (reference sequence). The CDR3 is made up of 17 amino acids. This CDR3 reads CASSLEARGVKAGELFF. CDR3 coding DNA: TGTGCCAGCAGCTTAGAGGCCAGGGGAGTTAAAGCCGGGGAGCTGTTTTTT.

This chain uses TRBV6-4 with TRBJ2-3; 9 bases align to TRBD2. The CDR3 consists of 16 residues. The V gene's germline CDR1 is MRHNA and CDR2 SNTAGT. V gave up 4 bases and J gave up 4 bases; unmatched junction bases: 9. The DNA of the CDR3 is TGTGCCAGCAGTGCCTCAAGCGGGGGGCGCCCAGATACGCAGTATTTT. It codes for CASSASSGGRPDTQYF.

The rearrangement joins TRBV6-5 to TRBJ1-5, with 9 bases matching TRBD1. The V gene's germline CDR1 is MNHEY and CDR2 SVGAGI. Germline trimming cut 6 bases from V and 4 bases from J; bases unmatched to any gene: 4. This CDR3 has 14 residues. CDR3 bases: TGTGCCAGCAGACCTGACAGGGGGAATCAGCCCCAGCATTTT. The encoded protein is CASRPDRGNQPQHF.

CDR3 region: CASSLGQGYEQYF. CDR3 coding DNA: TGTGCCAGCAGCCTTGGACAGGGCTACGAGCAGTACTTC. The chain is built from TRBV13 and TRBJ2-7; TRBD1 aligns across 8 bases. The CDR3 contains 13 residues. V lost 5 bases to trimming and J lost 3 bases; unmatched junction nucleotides: 3. Germline V gives CDR1 PRHDT, CDR2 FYEKMQ (reference sequence).

The V call is TRBV7-2, the J call TRBJ1-6; D perhaps matches TRBD1 (6 bases). Germline CDR1 and CDR2: SGHTA and FQGNSA. V was shortened by 4 bases and J by 7 bases, with 20 bases between the two germline ends. The CDR3 spans 17 residues. CDR3 nucleotide sequence: TGTGCCAGCAGCTCCCCCCCCGGGGCAGGGGTAAATTCACCCCTCCACTTT. It translates to CASSSPPGAGVNSPLHF.

The chain recombines TRBV19 with TRBJ1-2; TRBD1 aligns across 7 bases. CDR3 size: 14 residues. V shed 5 bases and J 8 bases; nucleotides not matched to a gene: 11. Germline V CDR1 and CDR2: LNHDA, SQIVND (reference sequence). The CDR3 region has the DNA TGTGCCAGTAGTTGGGTACAGGGGCAAGAAGGCTACACCTTC. This translates into CASSWVQGQEGYTF. The whole variable domain, filled in from reference TRBV19 and TRBJ1-2, reads DGGITQSPKYLFRKEGQNVTLSCEQNLNHDAMYWYRQDPGQGLRLIYYSQIVNDFQKGDIAEGYSVSREKKESFPLTVTSAQKNPTAFYLCASSWVQGQEGYTFGSGTRLTVV.

CDR3 coding DNA: TGTGCCAGCAGCCCCGTTGCGGTAATGAACACTGAAGCTTTCTTT. Its protein product is CASSPVAVMNTEAFF. This chain connects TRBV6-5 to TRBJ1-1; D uncertain. Germline V lookup: CDR1 MNHEY, CDR2 SVGAGI. The CDR3 runs to 15 residues. V lost 6 bases to trimming and J lost 0 bases, with 14 bases between them.

This rearrangement joins TRBV29-1 to TRBJ1-1; the D is unclear. The CDR3 is 12 amino acids. Between the trimmed V and J ends, which lost 3 bases and 11 bases, there was a span of 16 bases. The germline V gene encodes CDR1 SQVTM and CDR2 ANQGSEA. The CDR3 DNA reads TGCAGCGTTGATGTGCAGGAGGGTGGGGCTTTCTTT. As protein: CSVDVQEGGAFF.

This chain links TRBV6-5 with TRBJ1-3; 9 bases agree with TRBD1. The CDR3 spans 15 residues. Trimming at V came to 7 bases and at J to 7 bases, leaving 11 bases not matched to a gene. Germline V gene data show CDR1 as MNHEY and CDR2 as SVGAGI. The CDR3 DNA is TGTGCCAGCACCCTCAACCGGGACAGGGCTAACACCATATATTTT. The encoded protein is CASTLNRDRANTIYF.

V and J are TRBV12-5 and TRBJ1-2; no firm D call. V lost 1 base, J lost 5 bases, and 8 bases lay in between. CDR3 size: 13 residues. Germline V gene sequence: CDR1 LGHNT, CDR2 FRNRAP. CDR3 in amino acids: CASGLANTYGYTF. In DNA, the CDR3 is TGTGCTAGTGGTTTGGCTAATACGTATGGCTACACCTTC. Supplemented by reference TRBV12-5 and TRBJ1-2, the full variable domain reads DARVTQTPRHKVTEMGQEVTMRCQPILGHNTVFWYRQTMMQGLELLAYFRNRAPLDDSGMPKDRFSAEMPDATLATLKIQPSEPRDSAVYFCASGLANTYGYTFGSGTRLTVV.

J is TRBJ1-4 and V is TRBV5-1, with D perhaps matching TRBD1 (6 bases). Germline CDR1 SGHRS, CDR2 YFSETQ. The V gene lost 4 bases and the J gene lost 7 bases, with 17 bases spanning the gap. The CDR3 runs to 15 residues. Here the CDR3 DNA reads TGCGCCAGCAGCGGATCACAGGGCCTGAGTGAAAAACTGTTTTTT. This encodes CASSGSQGLSEKLFF.

This chain links TRBV29-1 with TRBJ1-1; 8 bases fit TRBD1. The CDR3 is made up of 16 amino acids. Germline V gene data show CDR1 as SQVTM and CDR2 as ANQGSEA. V lost 1 base and J lost 11; bases outside the gene matches: 18. This chain's CDR3 is CSVEGGAGGIQEKAFF. As DNA, the CDR3 is TGCAGCGTTGAAGGAGGGGCAGGGGGCATCCAGGAAAAGGCTTTCTTT.

The rearrangement links TRBV5-1 to TRBJ1-1; 7 bases line up with TRBD1. Trimming cost V 0 bases and J 3 bases; bases outside gene matches: 5. CDR1 and CDR2 from the germline V gene are SGHRS and YFSETQ. There are 15 residues in the CDR3. The CDR3 here is CASSLGQGPDTEAFF. The CDR3 DNA reads TGCGCCAGCAGCTTGGGACAGGGTCCGGACACTGAAGCTTTCTTT. The full variable domain, in which reference TRBV5-1 and TRBJ1-1 provide the parts outside the CDR3, is KAGVTQTPRYLIKTRGQQVTLSCSPISGHRSVSWYQQTPGQGLQFLFEYFSETQRNKGNFPGRFSGRQFSNSRSEMNVSTLELGDSALYLCASSLGQGPDTEAFFGQGTRLTVV.

This chain joins TRBV5-4 and TRBJ2-7; D remains ambiguous. V lost 2 bases, J lost 5 bases, and 14 bases lay in between. Germline CDR1 and CDR2: SGHNT and YYREEE (reference sequence). The CDR3 spans 14 residues. The CDR3 here is CASSLNGWSDEQYF. In DNA, the CDR3 is TGTGCCAGCAGCTTAAACGGATGGAGCGACGAGCAGTACTTC.

The chain links TRBV6-4 to TRBJ2-3; 11 nucleotides agree with TRBD2. The CDR3 extends over 15 amino acids. V shed 6 bases and J 3 bases; nucleotides not matched to a gene: 5. From germline, CDR1 is MRHNA and CDR2 SNTAGT. The CDR3 DNA is TGTGCCAGCAGCCCAGGGACTAGCGGAACAGATACGCAGTATTTT. Residues: CASSPGTSGTDTQYF.

This chain joins TRBV7-2 and TRBJ2-5; D remains unclear. Trimming stripped 5 bases from V and 5 bases from J, with 6 bases between. The V gene's germline CDR1 is SGHTA and CDR2 FQGNSA. This CDR3 contains 11 residues. The CDR3: CASSQRETQYF. The CDR3 bases are TGTGCCAGCAGCCAGAGGGAGACCCAGTACTTC. The variable domain in full, completed from reference TRBV7-2 and TRBJ2-5, reads GAGVSQSPSNKVTEKGKDVELRCDPISGHTALYWYRQSLGQGLEFLIYFQGNSAPDKSGLPSDRFSAERTGGSVSTLTIQRTQQEDSAVYLCASSQRETQYFGPGTRLLVL.

The chain couples TRBV9 to TRBJ2-3; 8 nucleotides align to TRBD2. The CDR3 length is 14 residues. The V segment lost 6 bases and the J segment 5 bases; nucleotides outside the gene matches: 8. In germline, CDR1 is SGDLS, CDR2 YYNGEE. CDR3 amino acids: CASTAAGGGDTQYF. The CDR3 region has the DNA TGTGCCAGCACGGCCGCGGGGGGTGGAGATACGCAGTATTTT.

This sequence joins TRBV4-3 and TRBJ2-1; 10 positions match TRBD1. The ends lost 0 bases at V and 6 bases at J; junction bases unmatched: 8. Germline V gene sequence: CDR1 LGHNA, CDR2 YSLEER. The CDR3 is made up of 17 amino acids. For the CDR3, the DNA is TGCGCCAGCAGCCAAGATCTTCGCCGGACAGGGGGCAATGAGCAGTTCTTC. Protein product: CASSQDLRRTGGNEQFF.

This chain uses TRBV6-7 with TRBJ2-3, with 11 bases identical to TRBD2. TRBV6-7 has ORF status, its function being uncertain. Trimming at V came to 5 bases and at J to 2 bases, leaving 12 bases not matched to a gene. This CDR3 spans 18 amino acids. CDR3 nucleotides: TGTGCCAGCAGTACTATACCTAGCGGGGGGAACTACACAGATACGCAGTATTTT. Translation gives CASSTIPSGGNYTDTQYF.

J is TRBJ1-1 and V is TRBV15, with a possible D match to TRBD1 (6 bases). Germline CDR1 LNHNV, CDR2 YYDKDF (reference sequence). V lost 6 bases and J 3 bases, leaving 11 bases between the germline ends. The CDR3 is 13 residues long. CDR3 sequence (DNA): TGTGCCACCAGAAAAAACAGGGACACTGAAGCTTTCTTT. This codes for CATRKNRDTEAFF.

V gene TRBV9 combines with J gene TRBJ1-4, with D possibly matching TRBD1 (6 bases). The CDR3 sequence is 14 residues long. Per the germline V gene, CDR1 is SGDLS and CDR2 is YYNGEE. Trimming left V 8 bases short and J 8 bases short, with 19 bases between. The CDR3 bases are TGTGCCAGTGGGGGTGGTCAGGGGTCCGAAAAACTGTTTTTT. Translating gives CASGGGQGSEKLFF.

This clone ranks as medium-sized in terms of frequency. The chain employs TRBV4-3 and TRBJ2-2; 8 positions match TRBD1. With V trimmed by 4 bases and J by 7 bases, 11 bases remained unmatched. The CDR3 is 16 residues long. Germline V gene data show CDR1 as LGHNA and CDR2 as YSLEER. CDR3 loop: CASSRATGTGSGELFF. Written as DNA, the CDR3 is TGCGCCAGCAGCCGAGCGACCGGGACAGGTAGCGGGGAGCTGTTTTTT.